This T cell receptor beta chain was sequenced for a study of response to subunit inactivated influenza vaccine. Overall study findings and caveats: Researchers suggested that each seasonal influenza vaccination recruits few new T cells.

The CDR3 extends over 18 amino acids. J was trimmed by 2 bases and V by 5 bases; bases with no gene match: 14. Germline assignment: CDR1 SGHAT and CDR2 FQNNGV. This clonotype has a handful of counts. Its antigen is not known. TCRdb re-analysed the RT-PCR reads in MiXCR, keeping a single row per CDR3 protein. The sample has around 190,000 distinct CDR3 sequences, under 15% seen once. This chain joins TRBV11-2 and TRBJ2-2; 7 bases are shared with TRBD1. This material consisted of CD8+ T cells sorted from PBMCs, taken roughly 5 days after vaccination. The sequence derives from a man aged 45 to 65 who received an inactivated influenza vaccine. CDR3 DNA sequence: TGTGCCAGCAGCAGTAGTAAGATGACAGGGCGAAACACCGGGGAGCTGTTTTTT. This sequence encodes CASSSSKMTGRNTGELFF. The full variable domain, in which reference TRBV11-2 and TRBJ2-2 provide the parts outside the CDR3, is EAGVAQSPRYKIIEKRQSVAFWCNPISGHATLYWYQQILGQGPKLLIQFQNNGVVDDSQLPKDRFSAERLKGVDSTLKIQPAKLEDSAVYLCASSSSKMTGRNTGELFFGEGSRLTVL.